This passage covers 9 T cell receptor beta chains from one sample sequenced in a study of long-term antiretroviral therapy in people with HIV. Sequencing relied on immunoSEQ assay v3.0, run at survey level. Measured with immunoSEQ multiplex PCR; TCRdb has only the in-frame clones, and not every one. The sample gives about 22,000 clones, over 75% of which show up once; 6.4% is in the top ten. The specimen was unsorted PBMCs, collected 0.6 years after starting antiretroviral therapy. The source of these receptors is a man aged 60 to 75 with HIV.

This clone showed up just a few times. The CDR3 loop reads CSVNKGNGYTF. The CDR3 nucleotides read TGCAGCGTTAATAAGGGGAATGGCTACACCTTC. The V gene is TRBV29-1, the J gene TRBJ1-2, with TRBD1 as a possible D gene (5 bases). V was shortened by 5 bases and J by 6 bases, with 10 bases between the two germline ends. The CDR3 extends over 11 amino acids. Germline V CDR1 and CDR2: SQVTM, ANQGSEA.

The rearrangement uses TRBV16 and TRBJ2-5, with TRBD2 matching 9 bases. This CDR3 is 15 amino acids long. The J segment lost 5 bases and the V segment lost 0 bases, leaving 4 bases of the junction unmatched. The germline gives CDR1 KGHSY, CDR2 FQNENV. Written as DNA, the CDR3 is TGTGCCAGCAGCCAATCTAGCGGGAGAGGGGAGACCCAGTACTTC. Translation gives CASSQSSGRGETQYF.

The V and J genes are TRBV7-2 and TRBJ2-3, with D maybe TRBD1 (5 bases). The CDR3 is 15 residues long. Germline-derived CDR1 and CDR2 are SGHTA and FQGNSA. The V end lost 1 base, the J end lost 5 bases, and 13 bases lay between the germline ends. The chain's CDR3 is CASSLVNLGLDTQYF. The CDR3 bases are TGTGCCAGCAGCTTAGTAAACTTGGGGCTAGATACGCAGTATTTT.

This chain links TRBV9 with TRBJ2-1; 10 bases fit TRBD2. With V trimmed by 0 bases and J by 4 bases, 1 base remained unmatched. The CDR3 runs 15 residues. Germline V CDR1 and CDR2: SGDLS, YYNGEE. CDR3 sequence reads: CASSVALAGYNEQFF. DNA for the CDR3: TGTGCCAGCAGCGTAGCACTAGCGGGGTACAATGAGCAGTTCTTC.

J is TRBJ1-1 and V is TRBV6-6, with a tentative D call TRBD1 (6 bases). This CDR3 contains 15 residues. Germline V CDR1 and CDR2: MNHNY, SVGAGI (reference sequence). V was clipped by 4 bases and J by 2 bases, with 14 bases between them. CDR3 sequence (DNA): TGTGCCAGCAGTTTACCAGGGGCGGGCAACACTGAAGCTTTCTTT. Translating it yields CASSLPGAGNTEAFF.

The V gene is TRBV7-8, the J gene TRBJ2-3, with D tentatively TRBD2 (6 bases). Trimming cost V 2 bases and J 1 base, with 10 bases left between them. CDR3 length equals 15 residues. CDR1 and CDR2 (germline): SGHVS, FQNEAQ. CDR3 sequence: CASSLRELRTDTQYF. CDR3 nucleotide sequence: TGTGCCAGCAGCTTACGGGAGTTACGCACAGATACGCAGTATTTT.

The CDR3 reads CASSFEETLRSYGYTF. CDR3 bases: TGTGCCAGCAGCTTTGAAGAAACCTTAAGGAGCTATGGCTACACCTTC. The chain couples TRBV7-9 to TRBJ1-2; D remains unclear. The V end lost 3 bases, the J end lost 4 bases, and 18 bases lay between the germline ends. Germline V CDR1 and CDR2: SEHNR, FQNEAQ (reference sequence). CDR3 length: 16 residues.

The chain carries TRBV7-7 and TRBJ1-1, with TRBD1 identical over 9 bases. V lost 7 bases, J lost 2 bases, and 20 bases stayed unmatched. There are 19 residues in the CDR3. CDR1 and CDR2 (germline): SSHAT, FNYEAQ (reference sequence). CDR3 sequence reads: CASIPPHRGQGEPNTEAFF. In DNA form, the CDR3 reads TGTGCCAGCATACCCCCGCACCGGGGACAGGGTGAACCTAACACTGAAGCTTTCTTT. Full variable domain (missing parts from reference TRBV7-7 and TRBJ1-1): GAGVSQSPRYKVTKRGQDVTLRCDPISSHATLYWYQQALGQGPEFLTYFNYEAQPDKSGLPSDRFSAERPEGSISTLTIQRTEQRDSAMYRCASIPPHRGQGEPNTEAFFGQGTRLTVV.

The chain joins TRBV21-1 to TRBJ2-7; whether TRBD2, the table's D call, matches the DNA was not checked. TRBV21-1 is described as a pseudogene. This CDR3 comprises 15 residues. This chain's CDR3 is CASSKMGLQLGEQYF. The DNA for the CDR3 is TGTGCCAGCAGCAAGATGGGACTCCAGCTAGGCGAGCAGTACTTC.